This entry describes one T cell receptor (beta chain). Its antigen is undetermined. With a much larger clone just one base away, this may be a read error. Lacking the conserved final phenylalanine or tryptophan, this CDR3 likely reflects a read error. Because the CDR3's place on the DNA is in doubt, the DNA is left out and the CDR3 is given as listed by TCRdb. Via MiXCR, TCRdb re-called the 5' RACE reads, giving one row per CDR3 protein. Seen here are tens of thousands of distinct CDR3 sequences, about 3.8% observed once, and the top ten hold 2.2%. This sample was included in a study of neurological immune-mediated disorders. Study outcomes and limitations: For the multiple sclerosis repertoire cluster, an association with any clinical or MRI feature was absent.

The germline V gene has CDR1 SGHKS and CDR2 YYEKEE (reference sequence). The CDR3 is 13 residues long, counting both termini. The sample was PBMCs. This sequence was found in a man aged 25-45 years with multiple sclerosis. This chain uses TRBV5-5 with TRBJ1-2. The CDR3 loop reads CASSLSGNAVGTV.